This record looks at one T cell receptor beta chain sequence and its context. The target antigen is unknown. V was clipped by 1 base and J by 4 bases, with 10 bases between them. The CDR3 length is 14 residues. Germline V gene sequence: CDR1 MNHEY, CDR2 SMNVEV (reference sequence). This sample was taken from a study of T-cell memory formation after mild COVID-19. TCRdb processed the 5' RACE reads anew with MiXCR; each CDR3 protein has one entry. The data contain roughly 580,000 distinct CDR3 sequences, more than 15% of them singletons. Whole-study results and caveats: Later expanders leaned toward CD4+, whereas clones contracting from day 15 to 85 were balanced CD4/CD8. The appearance of some responding clones in pre-infection memory suggested that cross-reactive memory joined.

The clonotype comes from an adult woman who had mild COVID-19 (a few samples of this study predate the infection). Cell type and time point are not known. Sequencing used PBMCs or a T cell subset sorted from them (not recorded which). The chain recombines TRBV27 with TRBJ1-2; no firm D call. DNA of the CDR3: TGTGCCAGCAGTTTATTTCGGGGAGGCTATGGCTACACCTTC. It encodes CASSLFRGGYGYTF.